Below, one T cell receptor (beta chain) is given with its context. The table came from immunoSEQ multiplex PCR; TCRdb's copy has only in-frame clones and leaves some out. Among some 160,000 clones listed, around 89% were seen once. After removal of 0 bases from V and 0 bases from J, the junction contained 3 bases not matched to a gene. Germline CDR1 is LGHNA and CDR2 is YNFKEQ. This CDR3 comprises 17 residues. This entry is derived from a study of cytomegalovirus exposure and HLA in healthy donors. The material sequenced was PBMCs. The receptor comes from a man younger than 35 in good health and CMV-seronegative. This chain joins TRBV4-2 and TRBJ2-7, with 12 nucleotides matching TRBD2. In DNA form, the CDR3 reads TGTGCCAGCAGCCAAGATCTGACTAGCGGGAGCTCCTACGAGCAGTACTTC. Protein: CASSQDLTSGSSYEQYF.